The source of this T cell receptor (beta chain) is a study of blood T cell repertoires in COVID-19. Across the whole study: COVID-19 samples from acute and convalescent phases originated in the United States, Italy and Spain.

V was clipped by 7 bases and J by 11 bases, with 11 bases between them. The CDR3 runs to 10 residues. CDR1 is MDHEN and CDR2 is SYDVKM in the germline V gene. Libraries were prepared by immunoSEQ multiplex PCR; TCRdb keeps only in-frame clonotypes and omits some of them. The sample contains about 130,000 clones, about 80% of which appear only once. Specimen: peripheral blood. The chain recombines TRBV28 with TRBJ1-1, with a tentative D call TRBD1 (5 bases). The TCR was taken from a man in his sixties with acute or convalescent COVID-19. Here the CDR3 DNA reads TGTGCCAGCATCTCCAGGGTGGCTTTCTTT. It is translated as CASISRVAFF. The full variable domain, completed using reference TRBV28 and TRBJ1-1, is DVKVTQSSRYLVKRTGEKVFLECVQDMDHENMFWYRQDPGLGLRLIYFSYDVKMKEKGDIPEGYSVSREKKERFSLILESASTNQTSMYLCASISRVAFFGQGTRLTVV.